This is a list of T cell receptor beta chains from one sample in a study of shared clonotypes between healthy human individuals. Here immunoSEQ multiplex PCR was the method, and the copy in TCRdb shows in-frame clones only, minus some. The data contain approximately 2.5 million clones, over 85% of them singletons. Source material: naive CD4+ T cells sorted from blood. The source is a man between 18 and 29 years old in good health. CDR3s include the opening cysteine and the closing phenylalanine or tryptophan. The order of the fields is CDR3 protein, J gene, V gene.

cdr3_aa: CASRNGTGRTEAFF
j_call: TRBJ1-1
v_call: TRBV5-1

cdr3_aa: CASTRQGTYEQYF
j_call: TRBJ2-7
v_call: TRBV6-1

cdr3_aa: CASSLSFSTDTQYF
j_call: TRBJ2-3
v_call: TRBV7-9

cdr3_aa: CASSLGQAPSDYTF
j_call: TRBJ1-2
v_call: TRBV7-2

cdr3_aa: CASSYNGEGRDYGYTF
j_call: TRBJ1-2
v_call: TRBV6-5

cdr3_aa: CASSLDRVGTEAFF
j_call: TRBJ1-1
v_call: TRBV5-4

cdr3_aa: CAWSVRGSGSYEQYF
j_call: -
v_call: TRBV30

cdr3_aa: CASSLERANYGYTF
j_call: TRBJ1-2
v_call: TRBV5-6

cdr3_aa: CASSWDSGGASNEQFF
j_call: TRBJ2-1
v_call: TRBV2

cdr3_aa: CAISRSYEQYF
j_call: TRBJ2-7
v_call: TRBV10-3

cdr3_aa: CASSLDPTAEAFF
j_call: TRBJ1-1
v_call: TRBV7-2

cdr3_aa: CAINSGPGEKLFF
j_call: TRBJ1-4
v_call: TRBV10-3

cdr3_aa: CAWSGTGVGYTF
j_call: TRBJ1-2
v_call: TRBV30

cdr3_aa: CASSVQGKDTDTQYF
j_call: TRBJ2-3
v_call: TRBV7-8

cdr3_aa: CASTVGGTYGYTF
j_call: TRBJ1-2
v_call: TRBV25-1

cdr3_aa: CASSLARVGYTF
j_call: TRBJ1-2
v_call: TRBV5-4

cdr3_aa: CASSPAGGTDTQYF
j_call: TRBJ2-3
v_call: TRBV2

cdr3_aa: CAWSTPRTLNYEQYF
j_call: TRBJ2-7
v_call: TRBV30

cdr3_aa: CASSLSPGSYNEQFF
j_call: TRBJ2-1
v_call: TRBV7-7

cdr3_aa: CASSPGPGTDTQYF
j_call: TRBJ2-3
v_call: TRBV7-7

cdr3_aa: CASSHAQWGTEAFF
j_call: TRBJ1-1
v_call: TRBV11-2

cdr3_aa: CASSLVGRESEQYF
j_call: TRBJ2-7
v_call: TRBV7-8

cdr3_aa: CASRQPGQSKITEAFF
j_call: TRBJ1-1
v_call: TRBV5-1

cdr3_aa: CASSIREGEKLFF
j_call: TRBJ1-4
v_call: TRBV19

cdr3_aa: CASSDSEAEYEQYF
j_call: TRBJ2-7
v_call: TRBV6-4

cdr3_aa: CASTARDREAEAFF
j_call: TRBJ1-1
v_call: TRBV5-1